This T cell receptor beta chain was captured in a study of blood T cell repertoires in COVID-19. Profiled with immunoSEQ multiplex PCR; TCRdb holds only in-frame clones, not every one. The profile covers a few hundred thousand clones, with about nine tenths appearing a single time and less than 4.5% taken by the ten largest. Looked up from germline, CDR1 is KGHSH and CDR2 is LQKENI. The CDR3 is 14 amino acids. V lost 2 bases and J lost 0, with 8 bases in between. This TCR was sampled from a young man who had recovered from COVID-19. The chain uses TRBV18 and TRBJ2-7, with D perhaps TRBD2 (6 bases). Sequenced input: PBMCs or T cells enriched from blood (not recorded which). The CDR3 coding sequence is TGTGCCAGCTCACCAGTGACTAGCTCCTACGAGCAGTACTTC. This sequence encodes CASSPVTSSYEQYF.